Detailed here is one T cell receptor beta chain. These data are taken from a study of PD-L1 blockade in urothelial cancer. Overall study context: Bladder-origin urothelial cancer in males described about 90% of the 29 patients. Between 0 and 3 chemotherapy regimens preceded treatment for each patient. A median around 140,000 T cells were found in blood samples.

TCRdb's table, derived via immunoSEQ multiplex PCR, lists solely in-frame clones and lacks some. The sample shows around 80,000 clones, approximately 90% of them seen only once. In germline, CDR1 is ENHRY, CDR2 SYGVKD. V shed 5 bases and J 5 bases; nucleotides not matched to a gene: 7. The CDR3 spans 15 residues. Documented time point: peripheral blood 6 weeks after treatment start. It was locally advanced or metastatic urothelial carcinoma that patients had. The sample in question was PBMCs, obtained around atezolizumab (anti-PD-L1) treatment. V is TRBV10-3 and J is TRBJ2-5, with 11 positions matching TRBD2. This sequence was found in a woman aged 80 or over with urothelial cancer. Here the CDR3 reads CAISRGTSGGETQYF. In DNA, the CDR3 is TGTGCCATCAGTCGAGGGACTAGCGGTGGGGAGACCCAGTACTTC.